These 20 T cell receptor beta chains were sequenced from one sample in a study of cytomegalovirus exposure and HLA in healthy donors. The PCR was carried out with 60 Vbeta primers and 13 Jbeta primers. Clones were read by immunoSEQ multiplex PCR, and TCRdb kept only the in-frame ones, dropping some. The data show approximately 170,000 clones, just under 75% seen once. Sequences were obtained from PBMCs. The receptor source for this set is a woman in her thirties in good health and CMV-seropositive.

The J gene is TRBJ2-2, the V gene TRBV28; D is unresolved. Trimming pared 4 bases from V and 6 bases from J, leaving 9 bases between. In germline, CDR1 is MDHEN, CDR2 SYDVKM. This CDR3 has 13 amino acids. DNA of the CDR3: TGTGCCAGCAGTTCGTTAGTTCCCGGGGAGCTGTTTTTT. Protein product: CASSSLVPGELFF.

The rearrangement uses TRBV9 and TRBJ2-5; D is perhaps TRBD1 (6 bases). CDR3 size: 13 residues. Between the trimmed V and J ends, which lost 6 bases and 2 bases, there was a span of 11 bases. Germline CDR1 reads SGDLS; CDR2 reads YYNGEE. CDR3 nucleotides: TGTGCCAGCACTCAGGGGTCTCAAGAGACCCAGTACTTC. Amino acids: CASTQGSQETQYF.

V and J are TRBV5-1 and TRBJ2-1; 9 positions match TRBD2. The CDR3 covers 15 residues. Germline CDR1 is SGHRS and CDR2 is YFSETQ. V was clipped by 1 base and J by 6 bases; unmatched bases: 5. CDR3 sequence reads: CASSLSVAGANEQFF. CDR3 nucleotides: TGCGCCAGCAGCTTGTCTGTAGCGGGAGCCAATGAGCAGTTCTTC.

This CDR3 is CASGDSARNTIYF. CDR3 in DNA: TGTGCCAGCGGCGACAGCGCCAGGAACACCATATATTTT. The gene calls are TRBV28 and TRBJ1-3; D may be TRBD1 (5 bases). CDR1 is MDHEN, CDR2 SYDVKM, per germline. V was trimmed by 8 bases and J by 7 bases, leaving 15 bases between them. The CDR3 totals 13 residues.

This sequence joins TRBV19 and TRBJ1-1; no definite D call. V was cut by 2 bases and J by 0 bases, with 4 bases left in between. In germline, CDR1 is LNHDA, CDR2 SQIVND (reference sequence). The CDR3 covers 13 residues. The CDR3 DNA sequence: TGTGCCAGTAGTATAACTTTGAACACTGAAGCTTTCTTT. Protein product: CASSITLNTEAFF.

The V call is TRBV2, the J call TRBJ2-7, with D possibly TRBD1 on 6 matching bases. The CDR3 is made up of 14 amino acids. The germline CDR1 and CDR2 sequences are SNHLY and FYNNEI. V dropped 3 bases and J dropped 3 bases, with 12 bases sitting between them. CDR3 amino acids: CASSDQGRGYEQYF. For the CDR3, the DNA is TGTGCCAGCAGTGACCAGGGGCGCGGCTACGAGCAGTACTTC. Drawing the rest from reference TRBV2 and TRBJ2-7, the complete variable domain is EPEVTQTPSHQVTQMGQEVILRCVPISNHLYFYWYRQILGQKVEFLVSFYNNEISEKSEIFDDQFSVERPDGSNFTLKIRSTKLEDSAMYFCASSDQGRGYEQYFGPGTRLTVT.

This chain joins TRBV2 and TRBJ1-5; tentatively, D is TRBD1 (6 bases). Trimming took off 7 bases at V and 0 bases at J, with 13 bases between the two ends. The CDR3 consists of 15 residues. Germline V lookup: CDR1 SNHLY, CDR2 FYNNEI. The CDR3 DNA reads as TGTGCCAGCAACCTACAGGGTTTTAGCAATCAGCCCCAGCATTTT. The encoded protein is CASNLQGFSNQPQHF.

Remarks on this clone: Other DNA sequences within the sample encode an identical CDR3. The J gene is TRBJ2-5, the V gene TRBV5-6; 7 bases fit TRBD2. Looked up from germline, CDR1 is SGHDT and CDR2 is YYEEEE. V trimming: 0 bases; J trimming: 5 bases; junction bases outside the gene matches: 1. The CDR3 is made up of 13 amino acids. The CDR3 DNA reads as TGTGCCAGCAGCTTGGCCGGGGGGGAGACCCAGTACTTC. It encodes CASSLAGGETQYF.

This chain uses TRBV6-4 with TRBJ1-4; a possible D gene is TRBD1 (6 bases). CDR1 is MRHNA, CDR2 SNTAGT, per germline. Trimming cost V 3 bases and J 8 bases, with 16 bases left between them. This CDR3 comprises 15 residues. CDR3 amino acids: CASSEAGGGGEKLFF. CDR3 nucleotide sequence: TGTGCCAGCAGTGAAGCGGGCGGGGGCGGAGAAAAACTGTTTTTT.

Only one count was recorded for this clone. The CDR3 sequence is CASSIDSTNEKLFF. The CDR3, as DNA: TGTGCCAGCAGCATTGACAGTACTAATGAAAAACTGTTTTTT. V is TRBV5-4 and J is TRBJ1-4; tentatively, D is TRBD1 (5 bases). CDR1 is SGHNT and CDR2 is YYREEE in the germline V gene (reference sequence). This CDR3 comprises 14 residues. Trimming took 4 bases from V and 2 from J, leaving 9 bases between them.

This rearrangement joins TRBV11-3 to TRBJ1-1; D gene uncertain. Per the germline V gene, CDR1 is SGHNT and CDR2 is YENEEA. The V gene lost 0 bases and the J gene lost 8 bases, with 13 bases spanning the gap. The CDR3 is 14 residues long. The CDR3 region is CASSLDRLNREAFF. The DNA of the CDR3 is TGTGCCAGCAGCTTAGATCGTCTAAACAGAGAAGCTTTCTTT.

The V gene is TRBV6-1, the J gene TRBJ1-2; possibly TRBD1 for D (6 bases). With 3 bases removed from V and 8 bases from J, the gap between germline ends came to 13 bases. Germline assignment: CDR1 MNHNS and CDR2 SASEGT. This CDR3 has 13 residues. The CDR3 loop reads CASSDWGLKGYTF. CDR3 nucleotides: TGTGCCAGCAGTGATTGGGGGCTCAAGGGCTACACCTTC.

J is TRBJ2-1 and V is TRBV25-1; 9 bases fit TRBD1. CDR1 is MGHDK, CDR2 SYGVNS, per germline. V gave up 4 bases and J gave up 1 base; unmatched junction bases: 8. The CDR3 extends over 17 amino acids. The CDR3 sequence: CASSGRDRAGSYNEQFF. The CDR3 DNA sequence: TGTGCCAGCAGTGGACGGGACAGGGCCGGGTCCTACAATGAGCAGTTCTTC.

The V gene is TRBV5-4, the J gene TRBJ2-4; D perhaps matches TRBD1 (6 bases). V was clipped by 0 bases and J by 0 bases, with 10 bases between them. The CDR3 is made up of 16 amino acids. Germline lookup yields CDR1 SGHNT and CDR2 YYREEE (reference sequence). As DNA, the CDR3 is TGTGCCAGCAGCTTGGACAGGGATCTAGCCAAAAACATTCAGTACTTC. This sequence encodes CASSLDRDLAKNIQYF.

This chain links TRBV7-9 with TRBJ1-4; D perhaps matches TRBD1 (6 bases). CDR1 and CDR2 from the germline V gene are SEHNR and FQNEAQ (reference sequence). The CDR3 is 15 residues long. Trimming took 5 bases from V and 2 from J, leaving 12 bases between them. Written as DNA, the CDR3 is TGTGCCAGCAGCCCTAACAGGGTTACTAATGAAAAACTGTTTTTT. The encoded protein is CASSPNRVTNEKLFF.

The chain uses TRBV19 and TRBJ2-2; 11 bases are a match to TRBD1. The CDR3 has 15 residues. CDR1 is LNHDA, CDR2 SQIVND, per germline (reference sequence). Trimming removed 4 bases from V and 4 bases from J; junction bases left unmatched: 2. CDR3 bases: TGTGCCAGTAGTACCGGGACAGGGGGCACCGGGGAGCTGTTTTTT. Translated, it gives CASSTGTGGTGELFF.

The chain joins TRBV5-6 to TRBJ2-3, with 9 bases aligning to TRBD2. Trimming removed 2 bases from V and 1 base from J; junction bases left unmatched: 5. Germline V gene sequence: CDR1 SGHDT, CDR2 YYEEEE. The CDR3 is 16 residues long. The CDR3 spells CASSFSAGGRTDTQYF. The CDR3 DNA reads as TGTGCCAGCAGCTTTTCAGCGGGAGGACGCACAGATACGCAGTATTTT. Combining the CDR3 with reference TRBV5-6 and TRBJ2-3 gives the whole variable domain DAGVTQSPTHLIKTRGQQVTLRCSPKSGHDTVSWYQQALGQGPQFIFQYYEEEERQRGNFPDRFSGHQFPNYSSELNVNALLLGDSALYLCASSFSAGGRTDTQYFGPGTRLTVL.

The rearrangement joins TRBV25-1 to TRBJ2-1; D possibly corresponds to TRBD2 (6 bases). Trimming stripped 4 bases from V and 5 bases from J, with 15 bases between. CDR1 and CDR2 from the germline V gene are MGHDK and SYGVNS. The CDR3 is made up of 15 amino acids. This CDR3 is CASSASKGGNNEQFF. CDR3 in DNA: TGTGCCAGCAGTGCGTCGAAGGGCGGGAACAATGAGCAGTTCTTC.

This chain uses TRBV5-6 with TRBJ1-1; 9 bases are a match to TRBD1. Germline CDR1 reads SGHDT; CDR2 reads YYEEEE. The CDR3 consists of 16 residues. The V gene end was trimmed by 2 bases and the J gene end by 0 bases; junction bases not matched to a gene: 5. CDR3 in DNA: TGTGCCAGCAGCTTACCGGGACAGGGAATGAACACTGAAGCTTTCTTT. The encoded protein is CASSLPGQGMNTEAFF.

This clone was counted a few times. The V call is TRBV28, the J call TRBJ2-2; D is perhaps TRBD2 (6 bases). V lost 6 bases and J lost 1, with 15 bases in between. From germline, CDR1 is MDHEN and CDR2 SYDVKM. The CDR3 sequence is 16 residues long. The CDR3 sequence: CASRGGGGRNTGELFF. The CDR3 DNA reads as TGTGCCAGCAGGGGAGGCGGCGGGCGGAACACCGGGGAGCTGTTTTTT.